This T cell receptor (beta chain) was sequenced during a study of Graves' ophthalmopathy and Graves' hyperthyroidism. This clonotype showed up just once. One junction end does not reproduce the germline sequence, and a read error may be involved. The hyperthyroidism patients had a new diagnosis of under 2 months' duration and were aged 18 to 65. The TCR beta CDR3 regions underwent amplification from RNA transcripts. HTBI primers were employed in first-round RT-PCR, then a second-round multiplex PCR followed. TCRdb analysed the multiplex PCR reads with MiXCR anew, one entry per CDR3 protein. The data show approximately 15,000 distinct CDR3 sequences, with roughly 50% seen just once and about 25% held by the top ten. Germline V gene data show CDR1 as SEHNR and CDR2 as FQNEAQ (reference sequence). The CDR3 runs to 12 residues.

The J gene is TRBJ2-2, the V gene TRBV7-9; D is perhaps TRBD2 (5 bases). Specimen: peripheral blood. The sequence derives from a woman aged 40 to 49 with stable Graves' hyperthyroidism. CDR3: CSSSLNTGELSF. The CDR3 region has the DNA TGTTCCAGCAGCTTAAACACCGGGGAGCTGTCTTTT.